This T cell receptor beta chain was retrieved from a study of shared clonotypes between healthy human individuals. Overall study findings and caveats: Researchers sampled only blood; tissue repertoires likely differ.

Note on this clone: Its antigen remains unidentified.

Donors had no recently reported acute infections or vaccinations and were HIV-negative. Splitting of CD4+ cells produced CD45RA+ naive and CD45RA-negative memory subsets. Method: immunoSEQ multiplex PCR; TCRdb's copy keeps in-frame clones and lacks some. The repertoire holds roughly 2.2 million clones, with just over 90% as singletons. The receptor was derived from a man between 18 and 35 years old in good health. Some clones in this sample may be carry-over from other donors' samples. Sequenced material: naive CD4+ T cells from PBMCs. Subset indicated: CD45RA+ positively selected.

CDR3 nucleotides: TGTGCCAGCAGCGAAAGGACAGGGGACGAGACCCAGTACTTC. Its protein product is CASSERTGDETQYF. The gene calls are TRBV5-4 and TRBJ2-5, with TRBD1 identical over 9 bases. Germline V lookup: CDR1 SGHNT, CDR2 YYREEE (reference sequence). The CDR3 spans 14 residues. Unmatched junction bases numbered 6, after V lost 4 bases and J lost 5 bases.